This T cell receptor beta chain is drawn from a study of T cells after yellow fever vaccination (dated by TCRdb to between 2019 and 2020). As for the study more broadly: The SMART-Seq v4 Ultra Low Input RNA kit was used to prepare libraries from fractions with low cell numbers. Two healthy male donors made up the cohort, one aged 18 to 30 years and the other aged 30 to 40 years. Blood was collected at multiple timepoints before and after primary and secondary immunization, and bulk PBMC replicates and cell subsets were isolated. Bulk TCR alpha and beta repertoires were sequenced longitudinally to track T-cell clones before and after primary and booster YFV17D yellow fever vaccination. Overall study outcomes, separate from this receptor: Computational filtering was needed because FACS-sorted repertoires could contain abundant contaminating clonotypes from the bulk population. The study included only a couple of donors, which limits how far the findings can be generalized. The secondary T-cell response was weaker than the primary response but faster, peaking on day 5 instead of day 15. A small fraction of clonotypes showed up in both the CD4 and CD8 compartments, probably as a result of convergent recombination. After the booster, most clones that had expanded after primary vaccination were detected again (approximately 95% of CD4 and about 88% of CD8), suggesting broad maintenance of memory.

The treatment or condition label, read with the paper, signifies: live attenuated yellow fever vaccine strain. At every blood-draw timepoint, two biological replicates of bulk PBMCs were collected. PBMCs were isolated from peripheral blood using a standard Ficoll-Paque protocol. TriZol was used to extract RNA from bulk PBMCs, from CD4 and CD8 fractions, and from dextramer-positive and dextramer-negative fractions. TCR cDNA was synthesized by 5'RACE template switching, through which a universal primer site and unique molecular identifiers were introduced. Priming for cDNA synthesis came from both the TCR alpha and TCR beta constant segments. Libraries were amplified in two PCR steps, with sample barcodes and sequencing adapters added in the second step. Sequencing of libraries was done on Illumina HiSeq 2500 (2x100 bp) or NovaSeq (2x150 bp). As for how the authors treated the data: MIGEC handled demultiplexing of reads and collapsing into UMI consensus sequences, while MiXCR performed V(D)J alignment. Vaccine-responding clonotypes were defined with edgeR using replicate PBMC samples, requiring FDR below 0.01 and a log2 fold change above 5 up to day 15. CD4 or CD8 identity was assigned to each bulk clonotype according to whether the clonotype was present at higher abundance in the sequenced CD4 repertoire or the sequenced CD8 repertoire. TCRdb reprocessing: public reads trimmed at Q25 with fastp, clones called with MiXCR, in-frame beta chains kept. Duplicate CDR3 protein sequences are folded into a single record with the most common DNA and genes. The V and J calls, along with clone size, are taken from TCRdb and not from the paper's own processing. The sample table records about 350,000 distinct CDR3 sequences; 11% of these occur just once. 18% of the sample goes to the ten largest clones.

V drops 4 bases and J drops 8 bases, leaving 13 bases in between. CDR1 and CDR2, per the germline V gene (reference sequence), are SGHKS and YYEKEE. Taken from cysteine to phenylalanine, the CDR3 has 13 residues. CDR3 DNA is the only sequence kept; it has 39 bases, read in frame from the first base. With respect to this clonotype: Its binding antigen is unknown. No base quality values were provided; no much bigger clone lies one nucleotide off.

The sample was PBMCs, taken on the day of the first yellow fever vaccination. The chain was built from TRBV5-5 and TRBJ2-4; the D gene cannot be named for sure. The receptor's source is a man younger than 35 who received the YFV17D yellow fever vaccine. CDR3 reads: CASSLGYPDIQYF. The DNA sequence follows: TGTGCCAGCAGCCTCGGATACCCCGACATTCAGTACTTC.